This T cell receptor beta chain was observed in a study of shared clonotypes between healthy human individuals. The wider study: CD4 naive and CD4 memory each took three plates per donor, while CD8 naive took two and CD8 memory one.

Assay: immunoSEQ multiplex PCR; the TCRdb copy retains only in-frame clones and omits some. The sample lists approximately 980,000 clones, 60% to 85% seen once, with about 1.5% in the top ten. Broader study findings: The authors expected sequencing depth to affect clonotype sharing among donors. The authors sampled blood alone, and tissue repertoires likely differ.

Donors were Caucasian adults residing in Nashville, Tennessee, USA. The CDR3 runs 16 residues. The germline V gene has CDR1 LNHNV and CDR2 YYDKDF (reference sequence). V gave up 0 bases and J gave up 0 bases, with 11 bases separating them. With regard to this clone: The antigen is undetermined.

The source of this sequence is a man younger than 35 in good health. The sequencing input was memory CD4+ T cells sorted from blood. As for subset: CD45RA-negative fraction. The rearrangement links TRBV15 to TRBJ1-2; D uncertain. CDR3 region: CATSRDRNSPNYGYTF. The CDR3 DNA follows: TGTGCCACCAGCAGAGATAGAAACAGCCCTAACTATGGCTACACCTTC.